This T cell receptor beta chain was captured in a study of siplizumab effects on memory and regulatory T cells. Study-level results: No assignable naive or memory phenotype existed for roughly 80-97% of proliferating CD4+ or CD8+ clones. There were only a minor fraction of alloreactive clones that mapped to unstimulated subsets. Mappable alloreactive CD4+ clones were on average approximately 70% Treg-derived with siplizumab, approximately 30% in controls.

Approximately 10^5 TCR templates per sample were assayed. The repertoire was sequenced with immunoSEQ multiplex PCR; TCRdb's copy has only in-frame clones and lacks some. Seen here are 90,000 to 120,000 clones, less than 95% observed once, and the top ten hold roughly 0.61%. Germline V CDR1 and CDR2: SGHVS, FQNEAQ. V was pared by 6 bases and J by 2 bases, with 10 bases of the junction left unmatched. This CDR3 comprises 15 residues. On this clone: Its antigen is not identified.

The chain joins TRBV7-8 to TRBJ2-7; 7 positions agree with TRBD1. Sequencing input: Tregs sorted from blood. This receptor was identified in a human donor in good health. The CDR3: CASRFNIQGPYEQYF. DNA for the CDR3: TGTGCCAGCAGATTTAATATACAGGGGCCCTACGAGCAGTACTTC.